This T cell receptor beta chain was documented in a study of cytomegalovirus exposure and HLA in healthy donors. Broader study findings: Indistinguishable V segments, including TRBV6-2 and TRBV6-3, were excluded. It was reported that TCR beta sequences correctly inferred the HLA-A and HLA-B alleles for most subjects. It is likely that the observed cluster of highly shared sequence variants was a sequencing artifact.

CDR3 length: 14 residues. V gave up 3 bases and J gave up 2 bases; unmatched junction bases: 5. Per germline, CDR1 SGDLS and CDR2 YYNGEE. Each of the donors was a healthy bone marrow donor. A remark on this clone: Its antigen is currently unknown.

The PCR had 60 Vbeta and 13 Jbeta primers. Assay used: immunoSEQ multiplex PCR; TCRdb lists only in-frame clones, some missing. The top ten clones hold 7% of a sample with about 160,000 clones, roughly 80% of them seen once. The sequence was collected from a woman between 25 and 40 years old in good health and CMV-seropositive. Sequencing used PBMCs. This rearrangement joins TRBV9 to TRBJ2-7, with 7 bases aligning to TRBD1. CDR3 in DNA: TGTGCCAGCAGCGCCGGGGACAGTACCTACGAGCAGTACTTC. The encoded protein is CASSAGDSTYEQYF.